These 7 T cell receptor beta chains came from one sample sequenced in a study of glioma-infiltrating T cells after dendritic cell vaccination. The data were produced by immunoSEQ multiplex PCR, yet TCRdb's version contains in-frame clones alone and is incomplete. This sample has about 2,500 clones, with 75% to 85% found just once. The sample's time point: after dendritic cell vaccination, including at tumor progression/relapse. Dendritic cells derived from monocytes and pulsed with autologous tumor lysate formed the vaccine. The sample here was tumor tissue, taken after dendritic cell vaccination. The source is a human donor with glioblastoma.

The CDR3: CAWTAVGLANTEAFF. For the CDR3, the DNA is TGTGCCTGGACAGCTGTCGGACTTGCGAACACTGAAGCTTTCTTT. This chain links TRBV30 with TRBJ1-1; no clear D. The V gene lost 4 bases and the J gene lost 1 base, with 16 bases spanning the gap. The V gene's germline CDR1 is GTSNPN and CDR2 SVGIG (reference sequence). This CDR3 region has 15 residues.

V and J are TRBV11-2 and TRBJ2-2; 7 nucleotides line up with TRBD2. V was pared by 10 bases and J by 6 bases, with 8 bases of the junction left unmatched. This CDR3 region has 13 residues. Germline loops: CDR1 SGHAT, CDR2 FQNNGV. CDR3 nucleotides: TGTGCCACCCAAGGGGCGGGAGCCGGGGAGCTGTTTTTT. Amino acid sequence: CATQGAGAGELFF.

This chain joins TRBV7-2 and TRBJ1-1, with a weak D call TRBD1 (5 bases). V lost 5 bases and J lost 1, with 11 bases in between. In germline, CDR1 is SGHTA, CDR2 FQGNSA. The CDR3 runs 14 residues. CDR3 bases: TGTGCCAGCAGCCCGACGGGGGGGAACACTGAAGCTTTCTTT. It encodes CASSPTGGNTEAFF.

This sequence joins TRBV9 and TRBJ2-3, with TRBD2 identical over 7 bases. This CDR3 contains 15 residues. Germline loops: CDR1 SGDLS, CDR2 YYNGEE. The ends lost 0 bases at V and 5 bases at J; junction bases unmatched: 6. In nucleotides, the CDR3 is TGTGCCAGCAGCGTAGGGGGGGGAAGACGAGATACGCAGTATTTT. Its protein is CASSVGGGRRDTQYF.

The gene calls are TRBV9 and TRBJ1-1, with D hard to call. CDR1 is SGDLS and CDR2 is YYNGEE in the germline V gene. This CDR3 region has 14 residues. V was pared by 0 bases and J by 4 bases, with 10 bases between. The CDR3 sequence: CASSVGIESTEAFF. CDR3 in DNA: TGTGCCAGCAGCGTAGGAATAGAAAGCACTGAAGCTTTCTTT.

This clone turned up a few times. The genes are TRBV19 and TRBJ2-3, with 11 bases identical to TRBD2. This CDR3 has 15 residues. Trimming took 5 bases from V and 6 from J; bases not matched to a gene: 7. CDR1 LNHDA and CDR2 SQIVND come from the germline V gene (reference sequence). CDR3 nucleotides: TGTGCCAGTAGTCAAACTAGCGGGAGCATGGATACGCAGTATTTT. It codes for CASSQTSGSMDTQYF.

The V and J genes are TRBV27 and TRBJ2-1, with 8 bases fitting TRBD2. The V segment lost 4 bases and the J segment 0 bases; nucleotides outside the gene matches: 2. CDR1 and CDR2 from the germline V gene are MNHEY and SMNVEV (reference sequence). CDR3 length equals 15 residues. CDR3: CASSSGRASYNEQFF. CDR3 nucleotide sequence: TGTGCCAGCAGTTCCGGGAGGGCCTCCTACAATGAGCAGTTCTTC.